The 20 T cell receptor beta chains below all came from one sample that was sequenced in a study of cytomegalovirus exposure and HLA in healthy donors. Here immunoSEQ multiplex PCR was the method, and the copy in TCRdb shows in-frame clones only, minus some. The table shows roughly 150,000 clones, with 85% to 90% occurring only once. Sample: PBMCs. These TCRs come from a man aged 18-30 years in good health and CMV-seronegative.

The chain joins TRBV6-5 to TRBJ2-1; 9 nucleotides line up with TRBD2. CDR3 length: 16 residues. Looked up from germline, CDR1 is MNHEY and CDR2 is SVGAGI. Trimming took 2 bases from V and 2 from J; bases not matched to a gene: 4. CDR3 protein: CASSYPSSGAYNEQFF. The CDR3 DNA is TGTGCCAGCAGTTACCCTTCTAGCGGGGCCTACAATGAGCAGTTCTTC.

DNA of the CDR3: TGTGCCAGCAGCTTAACTAGCGGGAGGGGGGAGCAGTACTTC. Translating it yields CASSLTSGRGEQYF. The gene calls are TRBV7-2 and TRBJ2-7, with 13 bases identical to TRBD2. Germline V CDR1 and CDR2: SGHTA, FQGNSA. This CDR3 is built from 14 residues. With V trimmed by 2 bases and J by 7 bases, 2 bases remained unmatched.

Relative to its sample, this clone is medium-sized. The chain has TRBV5-4 and TRBJ2-5, with D unclear. Germline V lookup: CDR1 SGHNT, CDR2 YYREEE (reference sequence). V was cut by 3 bases and J by 7 bases, with 10 bases left in between. The CDR3 is 12 amino acids. CDR3 DNA sequence: TGTGCCAGCAGCTCTACTGCCGGGACCCAGTACTTC. It is translated as CASSSTAGTQYF.

V usage is TRBV27 and J usage is TRBJ2-3; 10 positions agree with TRBD2. Unmatched junction bases numbered 4, after V lost 6 bases and J lost 1 base. Germline assignment: CDR1 MNHEY and CDR2 SMNVEV (reference sequence). The CDR3 is 15 amino acids. CDR3 amino acids: CASSPTSGGTDTQYF. The CDR3, as DNA: TGTGCCAGCAGCCCCACTAGCGGGGGCACAGATACGCAGTATTTT.

The genes are TRBV4-1 and TRBJ2-1; tentative D call: TRBD2 (5 bases). CDR3 length: 16 residues. Germline V CDR1 and CDR2: MGHRA, YSYEKL. The V end was cut by 0 bases, the J end by 1 base, with 10 bases between. CDR3 amino acids: CASSQDRGRSYNEQFF. In nucleotides, the CDR3 is TGCGCCAGCAGCCAAGATCGGGGTAGGTCCTACAATGAGCAGTTCTTC.

The CDR3, as DNA: TGTGCCAGCAGCAGGGGACACCGGAATGGCTACACCTTC. It specifies CASSRGHRNGYTF. This chain links TRBV21-1 with TRBJ1-2; the table's TRBD1 call for D was not verified on the DNA. TRBV21-1 is assigned pseudogene status. The CDR3 sequence is 13 residues long.

The chain combines TRBV5-8 with TRBJ1-2; no reliable D call. Germline loops: CDR1 SGHTS, CDR2 YDEGEE. The CDR3 contains 16 residues. With 2 bases removed from V and 0 bases from J, the gap between germline ends came to 14 bases. The CDR3 nucleotides are TGTGCCAGCAGCTTAACGACACTCCCTCCTAACTATGGCTACACCTTC. Translating gives CASSLTTLPPNYGYTF.

The chain couples TRBV4-1 to TRBJ1-1, with a tentative D call TRBD1 (5 bases). Germline V gene data show CDR1 as MGHRA and CDR2 as YSYEKL. This CDR3 is built from 15 residues. Trimming left V 3 bases short and J 1 base short, with 12 bases between. As DNA, the CDR3 is TGCGCCAGCAGCCAGGGGGGGAGGAGGAACACTGAAGCTTTCTTT. It encodes CASSQGGRRNTEAFF.

The chain joins TRBV6-1 to TRBJ2-5, with 9 positions matching TRBD2. V lost 1 base, J lost 1 base, and 10 bases stayed unmatched. The V gene's germline CDR1 is MNHNS and CDR2 SASEGT. This CDR3 contains 18 residues. CDR3 sequence (DNA): TGTGCCAGCAGTGAAGTCCTCTCGGGCGGGGGGGCCCAAGAGACCCAGTACTTC. Translating it yields CASSEVLSGGGAQETQYF.

The chain links TRBV10-1 to TRBJ1-4; TRBD1 might be the D (6 bases). The V end was cut by 3 bases, the J end by 7 bases, with 12 bases between. CDR1 and CDR2 from the germline V gene are WNHNN and SYGVQD (reference sequence). The CDR3 contains 14 residues. The CDR3, as DNA: TGCGCCAGCAGTGAAGGGGGAGTGGGTGAAAAACTGTTTTTT. This gives the protein CASSEGGVGEKLFF.

J is TRBJ2-3 and V is TRBV2, with a weak D call TRBD2 (5 bases). The CDR3 loop spans 16 amino acids. V lost 4 bases and J lost 4, with 18 bases in between. Germline V gene lookup returns CDR1 SNHLY and CDR2 FYNNEI. CDR3: CASSGPGKMVSDTQYF. The CDR3 DNA sequence: TGTGCCAGCAGTGGCCCGGGGAAGATGGTTTCAGATACGCAGTATTTT.

V gene TRBV25-1 combines with J gene TRBJ2-1, with no clear D. There are 12 residues in the CDR3. The V gene's germline CDR1 is MGHDK and CDR2 SYGVNS. Between the trimmed V and J ends, which lost 2 bases and 7 bases, there was a span of 6 bases. The chain's CDR3 is CASSEQVNEQFF. DNA of the CDR3: TGTGCCAGCAGTGAACAGGTGAATGAGCAGTTCTTC.

The chain uses TRBV9 and TRBJ2-3, with 7 bases that match TRBD2. After removal of 3 bases from V and 0 bases from J, the junction contained 4 bases not matched to a gene. CDR3 length: 15 amino acids. The germline CDR1 and CDR2 sequences are SGDLS and YYNGEE. DNA of the CDR3: TGTGCCAGCAGCGCCGGGACTACTAGCACAGATACGCAGTATTTT. It translates to CASSAGTTSTDTQYF.

The J gene is TRBJ2-3, the V gene TRBV30; maybe TRBD1 (5 bases). CDR3 size: 18 residues. The V end lost 0 bases, the J end lost 4 bases, and 23 bases lay between the germline ends. Germline V gene sequence: CDR1 GTSNPN, CDR2 SVGIG (reference sequence). This chain's CDR3 is CAWSVWYLGRALPDTQYF. CDR3 nucleotides: TGTGCCTGGAGTGTGTGGTATCTCGGCAGGGCACTTCCAGATACGCAGTATTTT.

This chain joins TRBV2 and TRBJ2-7; 8 nucleotides line up with TRBD2. The V segment lost 5 bases and the J segment 6 bases; nucleotides outside the gene matches: 6. Germline values: CDR1 SNHLY, CDR2 FYNNEI. This CDR3 contains 13 residues. The CDR3 sequence: CASSRLALGEQYV. CDR3 in DNA: TGTGCCAGCAGTCGACTAGCGTTGGGCGAGCAGTACGTC.

V is TRBV7-8 and J is TRBJ2-1, with TRBD2 matching over 7 bases. CDR1 is SGHVS and CDR2 is FQNEAQ in the germline V gene. With 4 bases clipped from V and 8 bases from J, the junction kept 11 bases outside the gene matches. The CDR3 runs 15 residues. The CDR3 DNA reads TGTGCCAGCAGCTGGGATGGACATGGGAGGGATGAGCAGTTCTTC. It translates to CASSWDGHGRDEQFF. Variable domain in full (rest from reference TRBV7-8 and TRBJ2-1): GAGVSQSPRYKVAKRGQDVALRCDPISGHVSLFWYQQALGQGPEFLTYFQNEAQLDKSGLPSDRFFAERPEGSVSTLKIQRTQQEDSAVYLCASSWDGHGRDEQFFGPGTRLTVL.

The J gene is TRBJ1-1, the V gene TRBV6-1; D perhaps matches TRBD1 (5 bases). Deletions cut 5 bases from V and 5 bases from J, with 18 bases between. Germline CDR1 MNHNS, CDR2 SASEGT. The CDR3 sequence is 15 residues long. CDR3 nucleotide sequence: TGTGCCAGCAGTCCCCAGGGTAGGCGAGGAACTGAAGCTTTCTTT. It translates to CASSPQGRRGTEAFF.

The rearrangement joins TRBV5-4 to TRBJ2-5, with 11 bases identical to TRBD2. CDR1 SGHNT and CDR2 YYREEE come from the germline V gene (reference sequence). With V trimmed by 3 bases and J by 2 bases, 6 bases remained unmatched. The CDR3 is made up of 16 amino acids. This CDR3 is CASSYASGGPQETQYF. The CDR3 region has the DNA TGTGCCAGCAGCTACGCTAGCGGGGGGCCACAAGAGACCCAGTACTTC.

The CDR3 region has the DNA TGTGCCAGCACCTCTAGCGGGAGCACAGATACGCAGTATTTT. It is translated as CASTSSGSTDTQYF. The J gene is TRBJ2-3, the V gene TRBV6-6; 8 nucleotides align to TRBD2. This CDR3 is built from 14 residues. CDR1 and CDR2 (germline): MNHNY, SVGAGI (reference sequence). V was clipped by 7 bases and J by 0 bases; unmatched bases: 3.

This clone turned up a few times. V usage is TRBV25-1 and J usage is TRBJ2-2, with D perhaps matching TRBD1 (6 bases). V lost 11 bases, J lost 4 bases, and 11 bases lay in between. There are 12 residues in the CDR3. Germline V gives CDR1 MGHDK, CDR2 SYGVNS. The CDR3 region has the DNA TGTGCCGGAAGACAGGCCACCGGGGAGCTGTTTTTT. It codes for CAGRQATGELFF.